Listed below are T cell receptor beta chains from one sample, sequenced in a study of shared clonotypes between healthy human individuals. Generated by immunoSEQ multiplex PCR, the TCRdb table keeps only in-frame clones and is missing some. In the table there are approximately 82,000 clones, about 61% of which are singletons. The sequenced material came from memory CD8+ T cells sorted from blood. The receptors shown here come from a man under 40 in good health. CDR3s include the opening cysteine and the closing phenylalanine or tryptophan. D genes are given only for firm matches. Expanded clones are given a class, and other clones once, few, many or no size at all.

cdr3_aa: CASSIVNQETQYF; cdr3_nt: TGTGCCAGCAGTATTGTGAACCAAGAGACCCAGTACTTC; j_call: TRBJ2-5; v_call: TRBV27; d_call: .; clone_size: .
cdr3_aa: CASSKDTNYGYTF; cdr3_nt: TGTGCCAGCAGCAAAGACACTAACTATGGCTACACCTTC; j_call: TRBJ1-2; v_call: TRBV21-1; d_call: .; clone_size: .
cdr3_aa: CASSSRSKQQSRANVLTF; cdr3_nt: TGTGCCAGCAGCTCTAGATCCAAGCAACAAAGTCGGGCCAACGTCCTGACTTTC; j_call: TRBJ2-6; v_call: TRBV11-2; d_call: .; clone_size: .
cdr3_aa: CASSLGPPGICPGNNEQFF; cdr3_nt: TGTGCCAGCAGCTTAGGGCCGCCGGGGATCTGCCCAGGCAACAATGAGCAGTTCTTC; j_call: TRBJ2-1; v_call: TRBV7-4; d_call: .; clone_size: many
cdr3_aa: CASTAVAGAFNEQFF; cdr3_nt: TGTGCCAGCACGGCTGTGGCGGGAGCTTTCAATGAGCAGTTCTTC; j_call: TRBJ2-1; v_call: TRBV6-1; d_call: TRBD2; clone_size: .
cdr3_aa: CASSAGREYGYTF; cdr3_nt: TGTGCCAGCTCAGCAGGACGGGAGTATGGCTACACCTTC; j_call: TRBJ1-2; v_call: TRBV18; d_call: .; clone_size: few
cdr3_aa: CASSQELGGSVYF; cdr3_nt: TGTGCCAGCAGCCAAGAGCTTGGGGGGTCCGTTTATTTT; j_call: TRBJ2-3; v_call: TRBV14; d_call: .; clone_size: .
cdr3_aa: CASSAPGGDKNIQYF; cdr3_nt: TGTGCCAGCAGTGCCCCGGGAGGGGACAAAAACATTCAGTACTTC; j_call: TRBJ2-4; v_call: TRBV27; d_call: TRBD2; clone_size: few
cdr3_aa: CASSLATDRAKQYF; cdr3_nt: TGCGCCAGCAGCCTGGCCACGGACCGAGCGAAGCAGTACTTC; j_call: TRBJ2-7; v_call: TRBV5-1; d_call: .; clone_size: .
cdr3_aa: CASSEAQDTAFF; cdr3_nt: TGTGCCAGCAGTGAAGCCCAAGACACGGCTTTCTTT; j_call: TRBJ1-1; v_call: TRBV2; d_call: .; clone_size: many
cdr3_aa: CASSSGLGGGINEQFF; cdr3_nt: TGTGCCAGCAGCTCCGGACTTGGCGGGGGTATCAATGAGCAGTTCTTC; j_call: TRBJ2-1; v_call: TRBV11-3; d_call: TRBD2; clone_size: .
cdr3_aa: CASSSKIVLAGRTGPQHF; cdr3_nt: TGCGCCAGCAGCTCCAAGATTGTCTTGGCGGGACGAACCGGGCCCCAGCATTTT; j_call: TRBJ1-5; v_call: TRBV5-1; d_call: .; clone_size: .
cdr3_aa: CASSLGTDMYYGYTF; cdr3_nt: TGTGCCAGCAGCTTAGGGACAGACATGTACTATGGCTACACCTTC; j_call: TRBJ1-2; v_call: TRBV7-9; d_call: .; clone_size: .
cdr3_aa: CASSLAIDRGSMNTEAFF; cdr3_nt: TGTGCCAGCAGCTTAGCAATTGACAGGGGGAGCATGAACACTGAAGCTTTCTTT; j_call: TRBJ1-1; v_call: TRBV7-8; d_call: TRBD1; clone_size: few
cdr3_aa: CASSYWRVDNEQFF; cdr3_nt: TGTGCCAGCAGTTACTGGAGGGTTGACAATGAGCAGTTCTTC; j_call: TRBJ2-1; v_call: TRBV6-5; d_call: .; clone_size: .
cdr3_aa: CASSHYYQPQHF; cdr3_nt: TGTGCCAGCAGCCACTATTATCAGCCCCAGCATTTT; j_call: TRBJ1-5; v_call: TRBV9; d_call: .; clone_size: .
cdr3_aa: CATSVSRDPSYEQYF; cdr3_nt: TGTGCCACCAGCGTCTCCCGGGACCCATCCTACGAGCAGTACTTC; j_call: TRBJ2-7; v_call: TRBV15; d_call: .; clone_size: .
cdr3_aa: CASSELGSSYEQYF; cdr3_nt: TGTGCCAGCAGTGAACTCGGCAGCTCCTACGAGCAGTACTTC; j_call: TRBJ2-7; v_call: TRBV6-1; d_call: .; clone_size: .
cdr3_aa: CASSSGGEAYYEQYF; cdr3_nt: TGTGCCAGCAGTTCCGGGGGGGAGGCGTACTACGAGCAGTACTTC; j_call: TRBJ2-7; v_call: TRBV28; d_call: TRBD2; clone_size: .
cdr3_aa: CASSDLGLAYNEQFF; cdr3_nt: TGTGCCAGCAGTGATTTGGGGTTGGCCTACAATGAGCAGTTCTTC; j_call: TRBJ2-1; v_call: TRBV2; d_call: .; clone_size: .
cdr3_aa: CASSQDFDTEAFF; cdr3_nt: TGCGCCAGCAGCCAAGATTTTGACACTGAAGCTTTCTTT; j_call: TRBJ1-1; v_call: TRBV4-3; d_call: .; clone_size: once
cdr3_aa: CASSQGRLAGDEQYF; cdr3_nt: TGCGCCAGCAGCCAAGGTAGACTAGCGGGAGACGAGCAGTACTTC; j_call: TRBJ2-7; v_call: TRBV4-1; d_call: TRBD2; clone_size: .
cdr3_aa: CASTLQGGRGYTF; cdr3_nt: TGTGCCAGCACCTTACAGGGTGGAAGAGGCTACACCTTC; j_call: TRBJ1-2; v_call: TRBV5-6; d_call: .; clone_size: .
cdr3_aa: CASSLEGTLQFF; cdr3_nt: TGTGCCAGCAGCTTAGAGGGCACTTTGCAGTTCTTC; j_call: TRBJ2-1; v_call: TRBV7-9; d_call: .; clone_size: medium-sized
cdr3_aa: CASSQVENTEAFF; cdr3_nt: TGCGCCAGCAGCCAAGTTGAGAACACTGAAGCTTTCTTT; j_call: TRBJ1-1; v_call: TRBV4-3; d_call: .; clone_size: .
cdr3_aa: CASTGTGGTGELFF; cdr3_nt: TGTGCCAGTACCGGGACAGGGGGTACCGGGGAGCTGTTTTTT; j_call: TRBJ2-2; v_call: TRBV27; d_call: TRBD1; clone_size: .
cdr3_aa: CASSIVRGFNEQYF; cdr3_nt: TGTGCCAGCAGTATAGTCAGAGGTTTTAACGAGCAGTACTTC; j_call: TRBJ2-7; v_call: TRBV27; d_call: .; clone_size: .
cdr3_aa: CASKKAPGTPYEQYF; cdr3_nt: TGCGCCAGCAAAAAGGCACCGGGAACCCCCTACGAGCAGTACTTC; j_call: TRBJ2-7; v_call: TRBV4-3; d_call: .; clone_size: .
cdr3_aa: CASSVGGRAAEQYF; cdr3_nt: TGTGCCAGCAGCGTTGGCGGGAGGGCCGCCGAGCAGTACTTC; j_call: TRBJ2-7; v_call: TRBV9; d_call: TRBD2; clone_size: .
cdr3_aa: CASSDIDREQFF; cdr3_nt: TGTGCCAGCAGCGATATAGACAGGGAGCAGTTCTTC; j_call: TRBJ2-1; v_call: TRBV11-2; d_call: .; clone_size: .
cdr3_aa: CASSLWELAGGPGEQFF; cdr3_nt: TGTGCCAGCAGTTTATGGGAGCTCGCGGGAGGGCCGGGTGAGCAGTTCTTC; j_call: TRBJ2-1; v_call: TRBV28; d_call: TRBD2; clone_size: .
cdr3_aa: CASSPTGTSGREYF; cdr3_nt: TGTGCCAGCAGCCCGACGGGGACTAGCGGGAGAGAGTACTTC; j_call: TRBJ2-7; v_call: TRBV9; d_call: TRBD2; clone_size: few
cdr3_aa: CASSGGLGMREQYF; cdr3_nt: TGTGCCAGCAGTGGGGGCTTAGGGATGAGAGAGCAGTACTTC; j_call: TRBJ2-7; v_call: TRBV5-6; d_call: .; clone_size: few
cdr3_aa: CASSLSPTYEQYF; cdr3_nt: TGTGCCAGCAGCTTGTCTCCTACCTACGAGCAGTACTTC; j_call: TRBJ2-7; v_call: TRBV7-3; d_call: .; clone_size: .
cdr3_aa: CASSQDLAGSADTQYF; cdr3_nt: TGCGCCAGCAGCCAAGATCTAGCGGGATCCGCAGATACGCAGTATTTT; j_call: TRBJ2-3; v_call: TRBV4-1; d_call: TRBD2; clone_size: few
cdr3_aa: CASSPGDRGDTDTQYF; cdr3_nt: TGTGCCAGCAGCCCAGGGGACAGGGGGGACACAGATACGCAGTATTTT; j_call: TRBJ2-3; v_call: TRBV5-6; d_call: TRBD1; clone_size: .
cdr3_aa: CASSVSGTGVYEQYF; cdr3_nt: TGTGCCAGCAGTGTTTCCGGGACAGGGGTCTACGAGCAGTACTTC; j_call: TRBJ2-7; v_call: TRBV6-1; d_call: TRBD1; clone_size: .
cdr3_aa: CASSQGFNPYEQYF; cdr3_nt: TGTGCCAGCAGCCAGGGTTTCAATCCCTACGAGCAGTACTTC; j_call: TRBJ2-7; v_call: TRBV11-2; d_call: .; clone_size: once